This T cell receptor (beta chain) is drawn from a study of T cells in Graves' hyperthyroidism and ophthalmopathy. A note on this clonotype: Its antigen is still unknown.

Researchers took RNA transcripts and amplified the TCR beta CDR3 regions from them. An initial round of RT-PCR targeting the TCR CDR3 relied on the HTBI primer set. Each CDR3 protein gets one entry after TCRdb re-called the multiplex PCR reads with MiXCR. The sample consists of roughly 720,000 distinct CDR3 sequences, 15% to 20% of them appearing once. Study results and limitations: The model foresaw ophthalmopathy a median about 6.5 months prior to onset. A model of 13 V-J pairs discriminated ophthalmopathy from stable hyperthyroidism.

Sequenced input: blood. This TCR derives from a middle-aged man with Graves' hyperthyroidism.

The CDR3 sequence: CASSPGLAGAGSSYEQYF. The DNA for the CDR3 is TGTGCCAGTAGCCCGGGACTAGCGGGAGCCGGGAGCTCCTACGAGCAGTACTTC. This chain uses TRBV19 with TRBJ2-7, with TRBD2 identical over 14 bases. The V gene end was trimmed by 6 bases and the J gene end by 0 bases; junction bases not matched to a gene: 10. CDR1 and CDR2 (germline): LNHDA, SQIVND (reference sequence). The CDR3 loop spans 18 amino acids.